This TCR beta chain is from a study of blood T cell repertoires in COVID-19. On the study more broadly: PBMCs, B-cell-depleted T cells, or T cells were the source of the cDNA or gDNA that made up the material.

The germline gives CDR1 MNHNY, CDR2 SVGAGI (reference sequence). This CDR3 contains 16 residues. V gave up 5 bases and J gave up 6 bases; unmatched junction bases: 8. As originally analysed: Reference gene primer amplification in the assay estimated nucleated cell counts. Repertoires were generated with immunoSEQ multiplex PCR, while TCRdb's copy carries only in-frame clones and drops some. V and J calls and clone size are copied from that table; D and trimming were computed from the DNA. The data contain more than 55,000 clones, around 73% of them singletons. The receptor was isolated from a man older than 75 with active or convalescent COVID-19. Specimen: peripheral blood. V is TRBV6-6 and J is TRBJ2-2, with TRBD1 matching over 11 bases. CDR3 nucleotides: TGTGCCAGCAGTCCCCGGACAGGGGGCAGCGCCGGGGAGCTGTTTTTT. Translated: CASSPRTGGSAGELFF.